The T cell receptor beta chain under discussion was sequenced for a study of shared clonotypes between healthy human individuals. In this sample, this clone turned up once. From germline, CDR1 is MDHEN and CDR2 SYDVKM. Trimming pared 2 bases from V and 4 bases from J, leaving 15 bases between. This CDR3 spans 16 amino acids. Once extracted for a subset, genomic DNA was divided evenly among several immunoSEQ plates. Each unsorted PBMC replicate got 300 ng genomic DNA, tens of thousands of genomes. Bulk PBMC genomic DNA spanned ten immunoSEQ deep plates. Study processing details: ImmunoSEQ output held junction-only sequences without quality scores, so filtering differed. Assay: immunoSEQ multiplex PCR; the TCRdb copy retains only in-frame clones and omits some. The V and J calls and clone size are taken from that table; D and trimming were inferred from the DNA. The sample has 400,000 to 600,000 clones, about four fifths seen once.

The TCR comes from a woman in her 40s in good health. Some clones in this sample may be carry-over from other donors' samples. The sequenced sample was PBMCs. The J gene is TRBJ1-3, the V gene TRBV28; possible D gene TRBD1, 6 bases. Here the CDR3 reads CASSLGGALLGNTIYF. The CDR3 region has the DNA TGTGCCAGCAGTTTAGGGGGGGCTCTTTTGGGAAACACCATATATTTT.